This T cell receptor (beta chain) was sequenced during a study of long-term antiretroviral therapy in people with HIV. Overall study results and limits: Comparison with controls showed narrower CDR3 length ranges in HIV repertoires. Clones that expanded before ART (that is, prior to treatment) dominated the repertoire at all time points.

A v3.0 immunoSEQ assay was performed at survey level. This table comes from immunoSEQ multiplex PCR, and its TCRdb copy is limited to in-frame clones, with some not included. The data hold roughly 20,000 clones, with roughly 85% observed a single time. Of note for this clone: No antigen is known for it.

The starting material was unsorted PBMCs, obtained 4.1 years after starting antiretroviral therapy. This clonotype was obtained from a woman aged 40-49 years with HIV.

CDR3: CASVRGTGTGELFF. The CDR3 DNA reads TGCGCCAGCGTGCGGGGGACGGGCACCGGGGAGCTGTTTTTT. The chain recombines TRBV5-1 with TRBJ2-2; 7 bases fit TRBD2. The V and J ends lost 7 bases and 4 bases, in that order; junction bases with no gene match: 7. The CDR3 has 14 amino acids. CDR1 and CDR2 (germline): SGHRS, YFSETQ.